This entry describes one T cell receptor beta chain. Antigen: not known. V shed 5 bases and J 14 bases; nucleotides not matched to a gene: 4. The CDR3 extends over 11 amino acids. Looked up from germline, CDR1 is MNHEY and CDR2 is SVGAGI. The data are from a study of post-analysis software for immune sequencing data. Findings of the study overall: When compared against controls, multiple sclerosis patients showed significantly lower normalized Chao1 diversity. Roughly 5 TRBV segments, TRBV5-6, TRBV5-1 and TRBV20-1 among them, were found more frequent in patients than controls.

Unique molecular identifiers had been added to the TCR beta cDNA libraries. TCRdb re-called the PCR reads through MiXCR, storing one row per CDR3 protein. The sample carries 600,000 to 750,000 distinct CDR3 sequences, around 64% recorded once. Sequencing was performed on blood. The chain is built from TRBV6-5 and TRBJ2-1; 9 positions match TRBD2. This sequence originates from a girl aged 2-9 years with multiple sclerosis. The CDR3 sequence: CASSVSGRKFF. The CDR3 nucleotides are TGTGCCAGCAGTGTGAGCGGGAGGAAGTTCTTC.